This T cell receptor (beta chain) was recorded in a study of identical twins. Study-wide results and limits: For out-of-frame beta sequences, excess twin sharing was weaker. The authors noted that invariant MAIT and iNKT cells could partly confound zero-insertion analyses.

V was clipped by 4 bases and J by 9 bases, with 8 bases between them. The CDR3 length is 12 residues. The germline gives CDR1 SGHRS, CDR2 YFSETQ. This clonotype was observed at least ten times. Antigen specificity is unknown. Template switching added a universal primer binding site, and final cDNA carried unique molecular identifiers. MiXCR, run by TCRdb on the 5' RACE reads, gives a single entry per CDR3 protein. The sample carries 700,000 to 950,000 distinct CDR3 sequences, about 12% recorded once. A further study also used this sample, focusing on yellow fever vaccine responses in identical twins.

The gene calls are TRBV5-1 and TRBJ1-6; TRBD1 might be the D (5 bases). The sample comprised PBMCs. The sequence was collected from a woman aged 18-35 years in good health. The CDR3 nucleotides are TGCGCCAGCAGCCTTGACAGTTCACCCCTCCACTTT. Its protein product is CASSLDSSPLHF.